This TCR beta chain was identified in a study of blood T cell repertoires in COVID-19 (TCRdb year 2020). Study-level background: Collaborator samples came from the United States, Italy and Spain and covered acute and convalescent phases of COVID-19. The prospective study material was composed of cDNA or gDNA derived from T cells, B-cell-depleted T cells, or PBMCs. The dataset comprised deeply sampled blood TCRbeta repertoires from subjects exposed to, actively infected with, or recovered from COVID-19. The repertoires were made available in a free public database intended to serve as a resource for research on the immune response to SARS-CoV-2. The samples were drawn from the first 160 participants of the ongoing ImmuneRACE study and from 950 to 1,500 subjects provided by 6 global collaborators. Nearly every sample came with metadata listing a de-identified subject ID, COVID-19 status, age in years and sex. Where HLA class I and class II types were available, the types were taken from metadata supplied by the sample provider, not from assay-based typing. Overall results and qualifications from the work: The amount of clinical and demographic metadata varied by source and participant and was provided uncurated.

Per the germline V gene, SNHLY is the CDR1 and FYNNEI is the CDR2. Reading from cysteine to phenylalanine, the CDR3 counts 14 amino acids. Left in the record is the CDR3 DNA by itself, 42 bases read in frame from the first base. Relative to germline, V is missing 6 bases and J is missing 9 bases, with 11 bases of the junction outside any gene match. The immunoSEQ Assay, a bias-controlled multiplex PCR, was used to amplify TCRbeta CDR3 regions from genomic DNA. Turning to the authors' computational methods: Nucleated cell counts per sample were estimated from amplification of reference gene primers within the assay. Sequence reads were collapsed and filtered to measure the absolute abundance of every unique TCRbeta CDR3 rearrangement. For each sample, productive Simpson clonality was calculated as the square root of Simpson's diversity index over productive rearrangements. TCRdb stores this immuneACCESS table with in-frame sequences only. Part of the clones is absent; in the studies checked, under half of the shortfall reflects unresolved V genes, and no reason is known for the rest. V, J and clone size are those of that table, while D and trimming were read from the DNA. For this sample there are roughly 68,000 clones; about 88% appear just once. The ten largest clones take up more than 4% of the sample.

Whole blood was collected in K2EDTA tubes by collaborating institutions according to the institutions' own protocols. Collaborator samples were shipped for TCRbeta analysis as frozen whole blood, isolated PBMCs, or DNA extracted from either sample type. Details on this clone: Its antigen remains unidentified. Base qualities are not recorded, but no much larger clone differs from it by a single base.

Sequencing used peripheral blood. This chain is built from TRBV2 and TRBJ1-5; TRBD1 aligns with 7 central bases. The origin of this receptor is a human donor in a cohort sampled during active COVID-19. CDR3 region: CASSENRGMSPQHF. The nucleotide sequence reads as follows: TGTGCCAGCAGCGAAAACAGGGGCATGTCGCCCCAGCATTTT.